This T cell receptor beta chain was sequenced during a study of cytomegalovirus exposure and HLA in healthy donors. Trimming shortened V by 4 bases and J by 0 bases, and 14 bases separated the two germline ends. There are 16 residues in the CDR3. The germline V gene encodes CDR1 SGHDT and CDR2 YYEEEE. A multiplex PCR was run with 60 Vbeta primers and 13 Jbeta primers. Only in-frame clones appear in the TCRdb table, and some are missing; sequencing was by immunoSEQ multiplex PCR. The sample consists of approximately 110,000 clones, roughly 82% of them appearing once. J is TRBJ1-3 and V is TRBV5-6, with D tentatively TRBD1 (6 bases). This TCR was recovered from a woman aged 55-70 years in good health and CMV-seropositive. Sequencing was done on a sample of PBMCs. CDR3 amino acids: CASSLLDRNSGNTIYF. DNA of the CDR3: TGTGCCAGCAGCCTACTGGACAGAAACTCTGGAAACACCATATATTTT.